Sequencing of this T cell receptor beta chain was carried out in a study of shared clonotypes between healthy human individuals. Generated by immunoSEQ multiplex PCR, the TCRdb table keeps only in-frame clones and is missing some. The sample lists approximately 1.4 million clones; 98% were seen once. About this clone: Its antigen remains unknown.

Findings and limits, study-wide: Sharing across four donors was highest in naive CD4 (around 5%) and lowest in memory CD8 (around 0.4%). Represented genetic and exposure-history diversity was restricted by having few donors.

The study drew its donors from healthy HIV-negative adults without recent acute infections or vaccinations. Division of CD4+ cells produced a CD45RA+ naive subset and a CD45RA-negative memory subset. The sequence derives from a man aged 30 to 45 in good health. Material for sequencing was naive CD4+ T cells sorted from blood. The subset was: CD45RA+ positively selected.

The CDR3 sequence is CASSLTGGASYEQYF. Here the CDR3 DNA reads TGTGCCAGCAGCTTGACAGGGGGCGCGTCCTACGAGCAGTACTTC. V usage is TRBV5-5 and J usage is TRBJ2-7; 9 nucleotides line up with TRBD1. V trimming: 1 base; J trimming: 1 base; junction bases outside the gene matches: 3. Germline V CDR1 and CDR2: SGHKS, YYEKEE (reference sequence). The CDR3 has 15 amino acids.